A selection of T cell receptor beta chains follows, all from one sample in a study of blood T cells in healthy people across ages. TCRdb processed the 5' RACE reads anew with MiXCR; each CDR3 protein has one entry. The repertoire holds about 620,000 distinct CDR3 sequences, 52% seen once, with 13% in the top ten. The sample comprised blood. The receptors originated from a woman of 80 years or more in good health. CDR3s include the opening cysteine and the closing phenylalanine or tryptophan. The order of the fields is D gene, J gene, clone size, V gene, CDR3 protein, CDR3 DNA. A D gene is named only where the DNA matches it firmly. Clone size is stated in some rows and not others, as once, few, many or a class when expanded.

d_gene: -; j_gene: TRBJ2-1; abundance: many; v_gene: TRBV20-1; CDR3aa: CSAVYNEQFF; CDR3nt: TGCAGTGCTGTCTACAATGAGCAGTTCTTC
d_gene: -; j_gene: TRBJ2-3; abundance: few; v_gene: TRBV7-2; CDR3aa: CASSLDRPDTQYF; CDR3nt: TGTGCCAGCAGCTTAGATCGGCCAGATACGCAGTATTTT
d_gene: -; j_gene: TRBJ2-4; abundance: -; v_gene: TRBV4-1; CDR3aa: CASSQDAGFRLMDIQYF; CDR3nt: TGCGCCAGCAGCCAAGATGCGGGGTTCAGGTTAATGGACATTCAGTACTTC
d_gene: -; j_gene: TRBJ1-4; abundance: many; v_gene: TRBV29-1; CDR3aa: CSVEDRGNEKLFF; CDR3nt: TGCAGCGTTGAAGACAGGGGTAATGAAAAACTGTTTTTT
d_gene: -; j_gene: TRBJ2-5; abundance: -; v_gene: TRBV5-1; CDR3aa: CASSFWTGETQYF; CDR3nt: TGCGCCAGCAGCTTTTGGACGGGGGAGACCCAGTACTTC
d_gene: -; j_gene: TRBJ2-1; abundance: many; v_gene: TRBV2; CDR3aa: CASQRRVHNEQFF; CDR3nt: TGTGCCAGCCAACGGAGGGTCCACAATGAGCAGTTCTTC
d_gene: -; j_gene: TRBJ2-5; abundance: -; v_gene: TRBV9; CDR3aa: CASSVEGGLPPGTQYF; CDR3nt: TGTGCCAGCAGCGTAGAAGGGGGACTGCCCCCGGGGACCCAGTACTTC
d_gene: TRBD2; j_gene: TRBJ2-3; abundance: -; v_gene: TRBV29-1; CDR3aa: CSVSPAGSTDTQYF; CDR3nt: TGCAGCGTCAGTCCAGCGGGAAGCACAGATACGCAGTATTTT
d_gene: -; j_gene: TRBJ2-7; abundance: -; v_gene: TRBV20-1; CDR3aa: CSARGPRPVYEQYF; CDR3nt: TGCAGTGCTAGAGGGCCCCGTCCTGTTTACGAGCAGTACTTC
d_gene: -; j_gene: TRBJ1-5; abundance: many; v_gene: TRBV29-1; CDR3aa: CSVEEGGVNQPQHF; CDR3nt: TGCAGCGTTGAAGAGGGGGGGGTTAATCAGCCCCAGCATTTT
d_gene: TRBD2; j_gene: TRBJ2-4; abundance: -; v_gene: TRBV29-1; CDR3aa: CSVVASQRGRYIQYF; CDR3nt: TGCAGCGTTGTGGCCAGTCAGCGGGGAAGGTACATTCAGTACTTC
d_gene: -; j_gene: TRBJ1-4; abundance: -; v_gene: TRBV5-1; CDR3aa: CASSLVGAELFF; CDR3nt: TGCGCCAGCAGCTTGGTAGGGGCCGAACTGTTTTTT
d_gene: -; j_gene: TRBJ2-7; abundance: -; v_gene: TRBV2; CDR3aa: CASSVVGYEQYF; CDR3nt: TGTGCCAGCAGTGTCGTCGGCTACGAGCAGTACTTC
d_gene: -; j_gene: TRBJ1-5; abundance: -; v_gene: TRBV4-2; CDR3aa: CASSQVAGAPNQPQHF; CDR3nt: TGTGCCAGCAGCCAGGTTGCCGGGGCCCCAAATCAGCCCCAGCATTTT
d_gene: -; j_gene: TRBJ2-7; abundance: -; v_gene: TRBV7-9; CDR3aa: CASSRGIGPTHEQYF; CDR3nt: TGTGCCAGCAGCCGCGGGATTGGCCCAACCCACGAGCAGTACTTC
d_gene: TRBD2; j_gene: TRBJ2-7; abundance: many; v_gene: TRBV20-1; CDR3aa: CSAREGGKQYF; CDR3nt: TGCAGTGCTAGAGAGGGGGGGAAGCAGTACTTC
d_gene: -; j_gene: TRBJ2-5; abundance: many; v_gene: TRBV20-1; CDR3aa: CSARDGGRETQYF; CDR3nt: TGCAGTGCTAGAGATGGGGGGCGAGAGACCCAGTACTTC
d_gene: -; j_gene: TRBJ1-5; abundance: -; v_gene: TRBV10-3; CDR3aa: CATQSREPDQPQHF; CDR3nt: TGTGCCACGCAGTCTAGGGAGCCAGATCAGCCCCAGCATTTT
d_gene: -; j_gene: TRBJ2-6; abundance: -; v_gene: TRBV5-1; CDR3aa: CASYQGGSGANVLTF; CDR3nt: TGCGCCAGCTATCAAGGTGGCTCTGGGGCCAACGTCCTGACTTTC
d_gene: -; j_gene: TRBJ1-5; abundance: -; v_gene: TRBV7-8; CDR3aa: CASTTSNQPQHF; CDR3nt: TGTGCCAGCACAACGAGCAATCAGCCCCAGCATTTT
d_gene: -; j_gene: TRBJ2-3; abundance: few; v_gene: TRBV7-8; CDR3aa: CASSLTYGYSKVDTQYF; CDR3nt: TGTGCCAGCAGCTTAACTTACGGCTACTCAAAAGTGGATACGCAGTATTTT
d_gene: TRBD1; j_gene: TRBJ2-5; abundance: few; v_gene: TRBV24-1; CDR3aa: CATSGSGTGIEETQYF; CDR3nt: TGTGCCACCAGTGGCTCCGGGACAGGGATAGAAGAGACCCAGTACTTC
d_gene: -; j_gene: TRBJ2-1; abundance: many; v_gene: TRBV12-3/TRBV12-4; CDR3aa: CASRGPSGTGSNEQFF; CDR3nt: TGTGCCAGCAGAGGGCCCTCCGGGACTGGCTCCAATGAGCAGTTCTTC
d_gene: -; j_gene: TRBJ2-1; abundance: -; v_gene: TRBV24-1; CDR3aa: CATSDASFYNEQFF; CDR3nt: TGTGCCACCAGTGACGCGTCCTTCTACAATGAGCAGTTCTTC
d_gene: -; j_gene: TRBJ2-7; abundance: -; v_gene: TRBV5-1; CDR3aa: CASSPGQGPIHEQYF; CDR3nt: TGCGCCAGCAGCCCAGGGCAAGGACCCATCCACGAGCAGTACTTC
d_gene: TRBD1; j_gene: TRBJ1-1; abundance: -; v_gene: TRBV20-1; CDR3aa: CSSLTGGTEAFF; CDR3nt: TGCAGTTCCCTGACAGGGGGCACTGAAGCTTTCTTT
d_gene: -; j_gene: TRBJ1-1; abundance: few; v_gene: TRBV2; CDR3aa: CASTLDGSVGTEAFF; CDR3nt: TGTGCCAGCACCTTGGACGGGAGCGTAGGGACTGAAGCTTTCTTT
d_gene: -; j_gene: TRBJ2-3; abundance: many; v_gene: TRBV5-1; CDR3aa: CASSLGGYTDTQYF; CDR3nt: TGTGCCAGCAGTTTGGGCGGATACACAGATACGCAGTATTTT
d_gene: -; j_gene: TRBJ2-3; abundance: -; v_gene: TRBV25-1; CDR3aa: CASSEYALRDDTQYF; CDR3nt: TGTGCCAGCAGTGAATATGCCCTGCGTGACGATACGCAGTATTTT
d_gene: -; j_gene: TRBJ2-7; abundance: -; v_gene: TRBV20-1; CDR3aa: CSARDWEITSYEQYF; CDR3nt: TGCAGTGCTAGAGATTGGGAAATTACCTCCTACGAGCAGTACTTC
d_gene: -; j_gene: TRBJ1-1; abundance: -; v_gene: TRBV7-2; CDR3aa: CASSLDAGLNTEAFF; CDR3nt: TGTGCCAGCAGCTTAGATGCGGGCCTGAACACTGAAGCTTTCTTT
d_gene: TRBD2; j_gene: TRBJ2-1; abundance: many; v_gene: TRBV5-1; CDR3aa: CASSLGSSGPYNEQFF; CDR3nt: TGCGCCAGCAGCTTGGGTTCTAGCGGGCCGTACAATGAGCAGTTCTTC
d_gene: TRBD1; j_gene: TRBJ2-7; abundance: few; v_gene: TRBV15; CDR3aa: CATSRSTGHEQYF; CDR3nt: TGTGCCACCAGCAGATCGACAGGGCATGAGCAGTACTTC
d_gene: TRBD1; j_gene: TRBJ2-7; abundance: -; v_gene: TRBV6-1; CDR3aa: CASTTRGQGLYEQYF; CDR3nt: TGTGCCAGCACCACCCGGGGACAGGGACTCTACGAGCAGTACTTC
d_gene: -; j_gene: TRBJ2-1; abundance: many; v_gene: TRBV5-5; CDR3aa: CASSLDAASSYNEQFF; CDR3nt: TGTGCCAGCAGCTTGGATGCAGCCAGCTCCTACAATGAGCAGTTCTTC
d_gene: TRBD2; j_gene: TRBJ2-1; abundance: -; v_gene: TRBV7-8; CDR3aa: CASSLARSRERIGVEQFF; CDR3nt: TGTGCCAGCAGCTTAGCCAGATCGCGGGAGAGGATAGGTGTTGAGCAGTTCTTC
d_gene: -; j_gene: TRBJ2-7; abundance: -; v_gene: TRBV10-3; CDR3aa: CAIKSGRYSYEQYF; CDR3nt: TGTGCCATCAAATCCGGCAGATACTCCTACGAGCAGTACTTC
d_gene: -; j_gene: TRBJ2-1; abundance: few; v_gene: TRBV29-1; CDR3aa: CSASGLALYNEQFF; CDR3nt: TGCAGCGCTTCTGGGCTGGCCCTATACAATGAGCAGTTCTTC
d_gene: TRBD1; j_gene: TRBJ2-3; abundance: -; v_gene: TRBV20-1; CDR3aa: CSARRQGPDTQYF; CDR3nt: TGCAGTGCTAGACGACAGGGGCCAGATACGCAGTATTTT
d_gene: TRBD2; j_gene: TRBJ2-1; abundance: once; v_gene: TRBV4-3; CDR3aa: CASSQDRAGLYNEQFF; CDR3nt: TGCGCCAGCAGCCAAGACCGGGCGGGACTATACAATGAGCAGTTCTTC
d_gene: TRBD1; j_gene: TRBJ1-1; abundance: -; v_gene: TRBV7-3; CDR3aa: CASSLNRGIAEAFF; CDR3nt: TGTGCCAGCAGCTTAAACAGGGGAATCGCTGAAGCTTTCTTT